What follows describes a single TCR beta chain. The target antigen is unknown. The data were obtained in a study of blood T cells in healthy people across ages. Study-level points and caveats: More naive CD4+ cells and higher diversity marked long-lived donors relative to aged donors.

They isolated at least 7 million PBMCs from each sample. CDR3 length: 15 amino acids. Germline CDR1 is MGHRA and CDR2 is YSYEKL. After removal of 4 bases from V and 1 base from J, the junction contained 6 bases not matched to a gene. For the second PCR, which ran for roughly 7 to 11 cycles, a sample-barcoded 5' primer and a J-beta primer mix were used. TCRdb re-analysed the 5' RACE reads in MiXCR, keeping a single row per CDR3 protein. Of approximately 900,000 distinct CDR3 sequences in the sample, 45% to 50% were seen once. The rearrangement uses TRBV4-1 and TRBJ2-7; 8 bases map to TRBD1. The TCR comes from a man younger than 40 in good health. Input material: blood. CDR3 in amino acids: CASSRAGGPSYEQYF. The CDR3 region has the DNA TGCGCCAGCAGCCGCGCAGGGGGCCCGTCCTACGAGCAGTACTTC.